A single T cell receptor beta chain is shown here with its context. Germline-derived CDR1 and CDR2 are MDHEN and SYDVKM. The CDR3 is 14 residues long. The sample comes from a study of blood T cells in healthy people across ages. With a J-beta primer mix and a sample-barcoded 5' primer, a second PCR ran roughly 6 to 12 cycles. TCRdb fed the 5' RACE reads into MiXCR, producing one record per CDR3 protein. The data show approximately 770,000 distinct CDR3 sequences, over 45% seen once. This TCR derives from a man aged 25-45 years in good health. The V call is TRBV28, the J call TRBJ2-1, with D perhaps TRBD1 (8 bases). TRBJ2-7 explains the end of the DNA better; the J call may be wrong. The specimen sequenced was blood. The CDR3 DNA reads TGTGCCAGCAGTTCGACAGGGGACTACAATGAGCAGTACTTC. Residues: CASSSTGDYNEQYF.